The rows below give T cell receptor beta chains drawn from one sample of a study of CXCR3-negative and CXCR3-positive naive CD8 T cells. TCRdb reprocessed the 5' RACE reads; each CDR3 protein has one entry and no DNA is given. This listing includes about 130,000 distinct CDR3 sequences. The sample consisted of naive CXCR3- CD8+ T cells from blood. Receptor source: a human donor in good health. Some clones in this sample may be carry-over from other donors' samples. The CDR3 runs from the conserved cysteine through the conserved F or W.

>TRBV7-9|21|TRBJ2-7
CASSLVQGASGLFASSYEQYF
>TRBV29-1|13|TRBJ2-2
CSVRTPNTGELFF
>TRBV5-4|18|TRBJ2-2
CASSLQSGTGLISGELFF
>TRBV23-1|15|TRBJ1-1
CASSQGGLLNTEAFF
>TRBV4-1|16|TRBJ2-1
CASSQDPGTGGNEQFF
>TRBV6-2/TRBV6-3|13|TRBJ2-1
CASSYSARNEQFF
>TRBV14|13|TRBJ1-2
CASSQRAAYGYTF
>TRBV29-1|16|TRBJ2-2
CSANLAGTTNTGELFF
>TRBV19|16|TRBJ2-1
CASTGVGRGYYNEQFF
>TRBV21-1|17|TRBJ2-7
CASSKTPPLAASYEQYF
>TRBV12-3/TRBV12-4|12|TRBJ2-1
CASRRNYNEQFF
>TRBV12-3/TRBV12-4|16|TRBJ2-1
CASSLRVAGGYNEQFF
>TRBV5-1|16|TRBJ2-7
CASSIGTDYFDYEQYF
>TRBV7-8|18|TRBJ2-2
CASSLLSAEHPYTGELFF
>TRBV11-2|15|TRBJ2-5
CASSFLGGPAETQYF
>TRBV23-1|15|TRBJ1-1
CASSLPGQENTEAFF
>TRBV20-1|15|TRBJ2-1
CSASTIAGGHNEQFF
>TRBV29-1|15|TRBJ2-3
CSVEEAGELADTQYF
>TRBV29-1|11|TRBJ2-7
CSVGYPSEQYF
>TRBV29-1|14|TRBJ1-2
CSVAGEGTNYGYTF
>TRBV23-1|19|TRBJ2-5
CASSQSTHGSGQEKETQYF
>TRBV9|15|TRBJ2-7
CASSAAGTGSYEQYF
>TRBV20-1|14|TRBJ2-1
CSESRLAGYNEQFF
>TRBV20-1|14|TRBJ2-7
CSARGLGQFYEQYF
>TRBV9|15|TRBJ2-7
CASSVEGTGLYEQYF
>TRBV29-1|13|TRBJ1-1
CSVEAGVVAEAFF
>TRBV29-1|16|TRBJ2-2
CSVVPGTGSNTGELFF
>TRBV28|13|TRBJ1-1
CASSFSGGLYAFF
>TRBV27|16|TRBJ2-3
CASSSGTTPSTDTQYF
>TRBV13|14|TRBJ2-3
CASSPGLTGDTQYF
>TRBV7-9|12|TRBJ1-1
CASSLDSSEAFF
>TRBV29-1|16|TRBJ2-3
CSVDPLLQTGVDTQYF
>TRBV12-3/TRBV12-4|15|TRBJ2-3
CASSPAAGSTDTQYF
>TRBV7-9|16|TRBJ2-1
CASSLVGGLINNEQFF
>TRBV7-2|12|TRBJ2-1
CASSYRVNEQFF
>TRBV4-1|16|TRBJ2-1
CASSPELAGSYNEQFF
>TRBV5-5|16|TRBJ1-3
CASSSPADPSGNTIYF
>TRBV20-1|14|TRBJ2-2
CSARGGGNTGELFF
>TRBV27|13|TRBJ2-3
CASSFLPTDTQYF
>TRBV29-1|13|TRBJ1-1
CSVETGLGTEAFF
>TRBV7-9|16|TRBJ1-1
CASSSLQGGEDTEAFF
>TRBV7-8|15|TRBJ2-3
CASSLRVSGWDTQYF
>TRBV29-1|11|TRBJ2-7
CSVQESYEQYF
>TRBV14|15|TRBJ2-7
CASSQVTGSSYEQYF
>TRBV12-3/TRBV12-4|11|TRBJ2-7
CASGDSYEQYF
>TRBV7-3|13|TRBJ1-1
CASRATGDTEAFF
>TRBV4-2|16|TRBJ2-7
CASSQESGLKSYEQYF
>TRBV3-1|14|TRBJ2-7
CASSPRGADYEQYF
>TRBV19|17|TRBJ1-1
CASSIAVADSMNTEAFF
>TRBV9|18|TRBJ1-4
CASSPAGTGDSTNEKLFF
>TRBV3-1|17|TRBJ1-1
CASSQGLYGSVGTEAFF
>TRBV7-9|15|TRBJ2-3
CASSLEAVTTDTQYF
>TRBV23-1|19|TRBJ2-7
CASSQSAQTTGTSFYEHYF
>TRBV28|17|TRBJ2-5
CASSPGTTRAVKETQYF
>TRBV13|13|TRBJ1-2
CASSSRQAHGYTF
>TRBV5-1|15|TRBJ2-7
CASSLTGALTYEQYF
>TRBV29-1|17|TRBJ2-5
CSVEYPDRGSYEETQYF